Following are 32 T cell receptor beta chains from one sample sequenced in a study of response to subunit inactivated influenza vaccine. TCRdb re-called the RT-PCR reads with MiXCR, one entry per CDR3 protein. The table lists roughly 630,000 distinct CDR3 sequences, 11% to 15% of them singletons. The sample in question was PBMCs from blood, obtained less than 15 days before vaccination. The source of these receptors is a man aged 50 to 59 who received an inactivated influenza vaccine.

The genes are TRBV5-1 and TRBJ2-1, with 8 bases that match TRBD1. CDR1 and CDR2 from the germline V gene are SGHRS and YFSETQ. This CDR3 has 15 residues. J gave up 4 bases and V 2 bases, and 5 bases lay outside the gene matches. The CDR3 spells CASSFRQGLYNEQFF. Here the CDR3 DNA reads TGCGCCAGCAGCTTCCGACAGGGGCTATACAATGAGCAGTTCTTC.

The V and J genes are TRBV7-2 and TRBJ1-6; no clear D gene. From germline, CDR1 is SGHTA and CDR2 FQGNSA. The CDR3 length is 15 residues. Trimming took 1 base from V and 10 from J, leaving 14 bases between them. The CDR3 DNA reads TGTGCCAGCAGCTTAGGAAACTCCGGTCGGTCACCCCTCCACTTT. Amino acids: CASSLGNSGRSPLHF.

This chain uses TRBV4-1 with TRBJ1-4; 7 bases line up with TRBD1. V was clipped by 2 bases and J by 8 bases; unmatched bases: 5. Germline V gene sequence: CDR1 MGHRA, CDR2 YSYEKL. This CDR3 has 14 residues. The CDR3 DNA follows: TGCGCCAGCAGCCAACTACGACAGGGAGAAAAACTGTTTTTT. This translates into CASSQLRQGEKLFF.

This clonotype was picked up a small number of times. Here the CDR3 DNA reads TGTGCCAGCAGCCCCAATCGCGGCAGGAAAGCTAACTATGGCTACACCTTC. It specifies CASSPNRGRKANYGYTF. This rearrangement joins TRBV11-2 to TRBJ1-2; D ambiguous. The CDR3 length is 17 residues. Germline-derived CDR1 and CDR2 are SGHAT and FQNNGV. The V and J ends lost 5 bases and 0 bases respectively, with 19 bases between them. Together with reference TRBV11-2 and TRBJ1-2, the CDR3 gives the full variable domain: EAGVAQSPRYKIIEKRQSVAFWCNPISGHATLYWYQQILGQGPKLLIQFQNNGVVDDSQLPKDRFSAERLKGVDSTLKIQPAKLEDSAVYLCASSPNRGRKANYGYTFGSGTRLTVV.

The chain recombines TRBV28 with TRBJ2-7; 9 bases agree with TRBD1. This CDR3 has 15 residues. Germline assignment: CDR1 MDHEN and CDR2 SYDVKM. Trimming removed 3 bases from V and 3 bases from J; junction bases left unmatched: 6. This chain's CDR3 is CASSFLGQGNYEQYF. As DNA, the CDR3 is TGTGCCAGCAGTTTCCTCGGACAGGGGAACTACGAGCAGTACTTC.

The V and J genes are TRBV13 and TRBJ2-1; D possibly matches TRBD1 or TRBD2 (5 bases each). The V end was cut by 4 bases, the J end by 8 bases, with 18 bases between. CDR1 is PRHDT and CDR2 is FYEKMQ in the germline V gene (reference sequence). The CDR3 is made up of 15 amino acids. Written as DNA, the CDR3 is TGTGCCAGCAGCTCCCACCGGGACCGGAAACATGAGCAGTTCTTC. Translated: CASSSHRDRKHEQFF. Looking up the rest from reference TRBV13 and TRBJ2-1 gives the full variable domain: AAGVIQSPRHLIKEKRETATLKCYPIPRHDTVYWYQQGPGQDPQFLISFYEKMQSDKGSIPDRFSAQQFSDYHSELNMSSLELGDSALYFCASSSHRDRKHEQFFGPGTRLTVL.

V and J are TRBV5-5 and TRBJ2-1, with TRBD2 identical over 10 bases. V lost 1 base, J lost 12 bases, and 10 bases stayed unmatched. Germline V gene data show CDR1 as SGHKS and CDR2 as YYEKEE (reference sequence). This CDR3 has 15 residues. In DNA, the CDR3 is TGTGCCAGCAGCTTGCTAGCGGGGGCCCGGGGCAGGCAGTTCTTC. This encodes CASSLLAGARGRQFF.

This clonotype came up a few times. The V call is TRBV7-2, the J call TRBJ2-1; D is uncertain. With 1 base removed from V and 9 bases from J, the gap between germline ends came to 16 bases. Germline V lookup: CDR1 SGHTA, CDR2 FQGNSA. There are 15 residues in the CDR3. The CDR3, as DNA: TGTGCCAGCAGCTTAGTGTGGGAACGCCGCGGTGAGCAGTTCTTC. It codes for CASSLVWERRGEQFF.

The J gene is TRBJ2-1, the V gene TRBV5-1, with TRBD2 identical over 10 bases. Germline trimming cut 4 bases from V and 10 bases from J; bases unmatched to any gene: 8. Germline assignment: CDR1 SGHRS and CDR2 YFSETQ. This CDR3 has 14 residues. CDR3 residues: CASSPKPGLAEQFF. The CDR3 DNA is TGCGCCAGCAGCCCTAAGCCGGGACTAGCGGAGCAGTTCTTC. Based on the CDR3 plus reference TRBV5-1 and TRBJ2-1, the full variable domain is KAGVTQTPRYLIKTRGQQVTLSCSPISGHRSVSWYQQTPGQGLQFLFEYFSETQRNKGNFPGRFSGRQFSNSRSEMNVSTLELGDSALYLCASSPKPGLAEQFFGPGTRLTVL.

There are many counts of this clonotype. This chain connects TRBV4-3 to TRBJ2-1; 8 bases are a match to TRBD1. V was pared by 0 bases and J by 8 bases, with 15 bases of the junction left unmatched. The CDR3 totals 18 residues. Germline CDR1 is LGHNA and CDR2 is YSLEER. DNA for the CDR3: TGCGCCAGCAGCCAAGATCTAGTACGGACAGGGATCCTCCATGAGCAGTTCTTC. Translated, it gives CASSQDLVRTGILHEQFF.

This clonotype showed up just a few times. J is TRBJ1-2 and V is TRBV7-2, with a possible D match to TRBD1 (6 bases). This CDR3 is built from 14 residues. The V and J ends lost 5 bases and 3 bases respectively, with 13 bases between them. The germline V gene has CDR1 SGHTA and CDR2 FQGNSA. The DNA for the CDR3 is TGTGCCAGCAGCCCACAGGGAAGAGACTATGGCTACACCTTC. Encoded protein: CASSPQGRDYGYTF.

The genes are TRBV10-3 and TRBJ2-7; the D call may be TRBD1 or TRBD2 (6 bases each). This CDR3 has 13 residues. From germline, CDR1 is ENHRY and CDR2 SYGVKD. With 6 bases removed from V and 6 bases from J, the gap between germline ends came to 15 bases. The CDR3 DNA follows: TGTGCCATCAGAGGGGGGCGGAATATCGAGCAGTACTTC. As protein: CAIRGGRNIEQYF.

The chain has TRBV19 and TRBJ1-1, with a possible D match to TRBD1 (5 bases). Trimming stripped 7 bases from V and 5 bases from J, with 14 bases between. The CDR3 loop spans 13 amino acids. Germline-derived CDR1 and CDR2 are LNHDA and SQIVND (reference sequence). The CDR3 coding sequence is TGTGCCAGTAAGGAGGGGCCGGGTACTGAAGCTTTCTTT. Translating gives CASKEGPGTEAFF.

This chain connects TRBV12-3 or TRBV12-4 to TRBJ2-3, with 7 bases aligning to TRBD2. The CDR3 extends over 15 amino acids. With 6 bases clipped from V and 0 bases from J, the junction kept 6 bases outside the gene matches. The CDR3 region is CASRDSGYSTDTQYF. CDR3 coding DNA: TGTGCCAGCAGAGATAGCGGGTATAGCACAGATACGCAGTATTTT.

This clonotype was observed a handful of times. The V call is TRBV20-1, the J call TRBJ2-5; a possible D gene is TRBD1 (5 bases). The CDR3 totals 13 residues. Germline V lookup: CDR1 DFQATT, CDR2 SNEGSKA (reference sequence). V lost 3 bases to trimming and J lost 2 bases, with 10 bases between them. In DNA, the CDR3 is TGCAGTGCTAGGGAACAGGTTCAAGAGACCCAGTACTTC. Protein sequence: CSAREQVQETQYF.

The chain has TRBV18 and TRBJ1-3; D is unclear. The CDR3 contains 15 residues. Trimming removed 3 bases at V and 0 bases at J, with 9 bases between. Per germline, CDR1 KGHSH and CDR2 LQKENI. CDR3 DNA sequence: TGTGCCAGCTCACCCGGCAGTGCCTCTGGAAACACCATATATTTT. Amino acids: CASSPGSASGNTIYF.

This clonotype was observed a few times. This rearrangement joins TRBV30 to TRBJ1-1, with D unresolved. The CDR3 has 12 residues. Germline CDR1 GTSNPN, CDR2 SVGIG (reference sequence). The V end lost 8 bases, the J end lost 6 bases, and 16 bases lay between the germline ends. In nucleotides, the CDR3 is TGTGCCGCCGTATTTGGCGTTTCTGAAGCTTTCTTT. This codes for CAAVFGVSEAFF.

This chain uses TRBV15 with TRBJ1-2; TRBD1 aligns across 7 bases. Germline V gene sequence: CDR1 LNHNV, CDR2 YYDKDF (reference sequence). CDR3 size: 14 residues. With 1 base clipped from V and 9 bases from J, the junction kept 8 bases outside the gene matches. The CDR3 bases are TGTGCCACCAGCAGAGGCACAGGGGTTTATAGCTACACCTTC. It yields the protein CATSRGTGVYSYTF. Using reference TRBV15 and TRBJ1-2 for the parts outside the CDR3, the full variable domain is DAMVIQNPRYQVTQFGKPVTLSCSQTLNHNVMYWYQQKSSQAPKLLFHYYDKDFNNEADTPDNFQSRRPNTSFCFLDIRSPGLGDTAMYLCATSRGTGVYSYTFGSGTRLTVV.

This sequence joins TRBV5-1 and TRBJ2-2, with D hard to call. CDR3 length equals 14 residues. CDR1 and CDR2 from the germline V gene are SGHRS and YFSETQ. Trimming left V 3 bases short and J 1 base short, with 7 bases between. The DNA for the CDR3 is TGCGCCAGCAGCTCGGCACTGAACACCGGGGAGCTGTTTTTT. Its translation is CASSSALNTGELFF.

V gene TRBV24-1 combines with J gene TRBJ2-3; D unresolved. V was shortened by 4 bases and J by 0 bases, with 4 bases between the two germline ends. The CDR3 is made up of 13 amino acids. Germline values: CDR1 KGHDR, CDR2 SFDVKD. For the CDR3, the DNA is TGTGCCACCAGTGAGCCTAGCACAGATACGCAGTATTTT. Its translation: CATSEPSTDTQYF.

Only a few counts were recorded for this clonotype. V gene TRBV7-2 combines with J gene TRBJ2-3, with D hard to call. Germline V gene data show CDR1 as SGHTA and CDR2 as FQGNSA. Trimming shortened V by 2 bases and J by 4 bases, and 7 bases separated the two germline ends. CDR3 length: 13 amino acids. DNA of the CDR3: TGTGCCAGCAGCTTAAGATACCCAGATACGCAGTATTTT. Translation gives CASSLRYPDTQYF.

Only a few counts were recorded for this clonotype. J is TRBJ1-1 and V is TRBV30; D call uncertain. This CDR3 spans 13 amino acids. Germline CDR1 and CDR2: GTSNPN and SVGIG (reference sequence). Deletions cut 0 bases from V and 4 bases from J, with 9 bases between. CDR3 amino acids: CAWSVGSRTEAFF. CDR3 nucleotides: TGTGCCTGGAGTGTAGGCAGTCGCACTGAAGCTTTCTTT.

The chain links TRBV12-3 or TRBV12-4 to TRBJ2-7, with 8 bases fitting TRBD1. Unmatched junction bases numbered 6, after V lost 2 bases and J lost 3 bases. This CDR3 is built from 15 residues. In DNA form, the CDR3 reads TGTGCCAGCAGTTTATTCGGACAGGGATACTACGAGCAGTACTTC. Protein: CASSLFGQGYYEQYF.

V and J are TRBV2 and TRBJ2-2; D possibly uses TRBD1 or TRBD2 (6 bases each). The V gene's germline CDR1 is SNHLY and CDR2 FYNNEI. This CDR3 is 15 amino acids long. The V end was cut by 2 bases, the J end by 4 bases, with 11 bases between. The CDR3 DNA reads TGTGCCAGCAGTGAACCGGGGGCGGGCACCGGGGAGCTGTTTTTT. Translating gives CASSEPGAGTGELFF.

This clonotype was counted many times. CDR3 loop: CASSLDRNWNTEAFF. Here the CDR3 DNA reads TGCGCCAGCAGCTTGGATAGGAATTGGAACACTGAAGCTTTCTTT. The chain is built from TRBV5-1 and TRBJ1-1; no definite D call. The V gene lost 0 bases and the J gene lost 1 base, with 10 bases spanning the gap. This CDR3 region has 15 residues. Germline CDR1 is SGHRS and CDR2 is YFSETQ.

This clonotype appeared many times. The chain has TRBV11-2 and TRBJ1-4; possible D gene TRBD1, 6 bases. Trimming took off 6 bases at V and 7 bases at J, with 15 bases between the two ends. Germline V lookup: CDR1 SGHAT, CDR2 FQNNGV. The CDR3 runs 14 residues. CDR3 region: CASSLTGAGEKLFF. CDR3 DNA: TGTGCCAGCAGTCTCACGGGGGCGGGTGAAAAACTGTTTTTT.

This clonotype was detected a few times. V is TRBV5-1 and J is TRBJ2-1; a weak D match, TRBD2 (6 bases). Germline assignment: CDR1 SGHRS and CDR2 YFSETQ. The CDR3 length is 15 residues. V was shortened by 4 bases and J by 4 bases, with 15 bases between the two germline ends. The CDR3 here is CASSSGASVYNEQFF. CDR3 DNA sequence: TGCGCCAGCAGCAGTGGGGCTAGCGTTTACAATGAGCAGTTCTTC.

The chain uses TRBV6-5 and TRBJ1-5; 9 nucleotides line up with TRBD1. The CDR3 is 15 residues long. The germline gives CDR1 MNHEY, CDR2 SVGAGI. V was clipped by 6 bases and J by 6 bases; unmatched bases: 9. The CDR3 sequence is CASSLGGQGGQPQHF. Here the CDR3 DNA reads TGTGCCAGCAGCTTAGGGGGACAGGGAGGTCAGCCCCAGCATTTT.

V is TRBV5-1 and J is TRBJ2-2, with no clear D. The germline V gene encodes CDR1 SGHRS and CDR2 YFSETQ. This CDR3 is 18 amino acids long. V lost 0 bases and J 2 bases, leaving 17 bases between the germline ends. CDR3 protein: CASSLETSFWPNTGELFF. For the CDR3, the DNA is TGCGCCAGCAGCTTGGAGACCTCGTTTTGGCCCAACACCGGGGAGCTGTTTTTT.

This clonotype appeared a few times. The V call is TRBV4-1, the J call TRBJ2-7; 9 bases match TRBD1. Germline loops: CDR1 MGHRA, CDR2 YSYEKL. The V and J ends lost 2 bases and 4 bases, in that order; junction bases with no gene match: 6. The CDR3 loop spans 15 amino acids. CDR3 in DNA: TGCGCCAGCAGCCAAAAGACAGGGGGGTTTTACGAGCAGTACTTC. Translating gives CASSQKTGGFYEQYF.

V is TRBV6-2 or TRBV6-3 and J is TRBJ2-3, with TRBD2 matching over 12 bases. Germline values: CDR1 MNHEY, CDR2 SVGEGT. This CDR3 spans 17 amino acids. The V and J ends lost 2 bases and 4 bases, in that order; junction bases with no gene match: 7. DNA of the CDR3: TGTGCCAGCAGTTACCTCAGGACTAGCGGGATGCCAGATACGCAGTATTTT. This codes for CASSYLRTSGMPDTQYF.

This clonotype was seen just once. The V and J genes are TRBV4-3 and TRBJ2-3, with 8 bases lining up with TRBD1. The trim removed 5 bases at V and 6 bases at J, leaving 10 bases unmatched. The length of the CDR3 is 15 residues. Germline-derived CDR1 and CDR2 are LGHNA and YSLEER. CDR3: CASSLQGARWDTQYF. Written as DNA, the CDR3 is TGCGCCAGCAGCTTGCAGGGGGCCCGCTGGGATACGCAGTATTTT.